This TCR beta chain was retrieved from a study of control samples from healthy donors and cancer patients. TCRdb keeps only in-frame clones here, not all; method: immunoSEQ multiplex PCR. The sample lists about 82,000 clones, roughly 94% occurring once. Trimming cost V 0 bases and J 5 bases; bases outside gene matches: 5. This CDR3 region has 16 residues. The germline gives CDR1 KGHDR, CDR2 SFDVKD. The sequence was obtained from a woman under 30 in good health. V usage is TRBV24-1 and J usage is TRBJ2-3; 9 bases agree with TRBD1. The sequenced sample was blood. This CDR3 is CATSDLSGQGKDTQYF. The CDR3 DNA sequence: TGTGCCACCAGTGATTTGAGTGGACAGGGGAAAGATACGCAGTATTTT.